The 28 T cell receptor beta chains presented below share a single source sample, sequenced in a study of identical twins. TCRdb reanalysed the 5' RACE reads using MiXCR and keeps one entry per CDR3 protein. The sample carries 1,800,000 or so distinct CDR3 sequences, around 29% recorded once. Sequencing input: cord blood. The receptor set was obtained from a newborn girl in good health.

This clonotype was counted between two and nine times. The chain carries TRBV25-1 and TRBJ2-5; weak D call: TRBD1 (6 bases). V lost 4 bases, J lost 7 bases, and 16 bases lay in between. In germline, CDR1 is MGHDK, CDR2 SYGVNS. The CDR3 is 14 residues long. This CDR3 reads CASSAPGQGGTQYF. CDR3 coding DNA: TGTGCCAGCAGTGCCCCGGGACAAGGGGGGACCCAGTACTTC.

This chain uses TRBV19 with TRBJ2-3; 14 bases agree with TRBD2. The trim removed 1 base at V and 5 bases at J, leaving 8 bases unmatched. The germline V gene has CDR1 LNHDA and CDR2 SQIVND (reference sequence). The CDR3 runs 18 residues. CDR3 protein: CASSIGPGLAGAGDTQYF. The CDR3 region has the DNA TGTGCCAGTAGTATAGGACCGGGACTAGCGGGAGCGGGAGATACGCAGTATTTT.

The sample holds many counts of this clonotype. The chain carries TRBV6-1 and TRBJ2-7; D gene ambiguous. The germline V and J ends were trimmed by 4 bases and 1 base, with 5 bases remaining between them. Per the germline V gene, CDR1 is MNHNS and CDR2 is SASEGT. This CDR3 contains 12 residues. In DNA, the CDR3 is TGTGCCAGCAGTGTGGGGTCCTACGAGCAGTACTTC. Its protein is CASSVGSYEQYF.

This clonotype was seen a few times. The genes are TRBV6-1 and TRBJ1-2; D might be TRBD1 (5 bases). The V end was cut by 3 bases, the J end by 5 bases, with 7 bases between. Germline V gene sequence: CDR1 MNHNS, CDR2 SASEGT. The CDR3 covers 12 residues. CDR3 sequence (DNA): TGTGCCAGCAGTGATCGACAGTATGGCTACACCTTC. Translation: CASSDRQYGYTF.

The J gene is TRBJ2-5, the V gene TRBV10-3; TRBD2 aligns across 8 bases. The DNA end lines up better with TRBJ2-7; the J call may be wrong. This CDR3 is built from 13 residues. The germline CDR1 and CDR2 sequences are ENHRY and SYGVKD. In nucleotides, the CDR3 is TGTGCCGCCAGTGAGACCGGGACTAGCGAGCAGTACTTC. Protein: CAASETGTSEQYF.

This clonotype was seen repeatedly, ten times or more. The chain recombines TRBV24-1 with TRBJ2-3; D is unclear. The CDR3 runs to 16 residues. Germline CDR1 reads KGHDR; CDR2 reads SFDVKD. V gave up 3 bases and J gave up 0 bases, with 12 bases separating them. The CDR3, as DNA: TGTGCCACCAGTGATCTCTCGACCGTTAGCACAGATACGCAGTATTTT. Translated: CATSDLSTVSTDTQYF.

CDR3 nucleotide sequence: TGTGCCAGCAGCTTGCAGGGGACAGACGTATATGGCTACACCTTC. It yields the protein CASSLQGTDVYGYTF. The rearrangement joins TRBV5-5 to TRBJ1-2; 7 nucleotides agree with TRBD1. The CDR3 spans 15 residues. Germline-derived CDR1 and CDR2 are SGHKS and YYEKEE (reference sequence). Unmatched junction bases numbered 8, after V lost 1 base and J lost 5 bases.

The chain links TRBV5-6 to TRBJ2-1; D remains ambiguous. V shed 3 bases and J shed 7 bases, with 20 bases lying between them. The length of the CDR3 is 16 residues. Germline V lookup: CDR1 SGHDT, CDR2 YYEEEE. CDR3 in amino acids: CASSSASAYRVNEQFF. For the CDR3, the DNA is TGTGCCAGCAGCTCCGCCTCTGCCTACCGGGTAAATGAGCAGTTCTTC.

The rearrangement links TRBV5-6 to TRBJ2-4, with TRBD2 as a possible D gene (5 bases). Germline V lookup: CDR1 SGHDT, CDR2 YYEEEE. This CDR3 is built from 16 residues. Trimming took off 2 bases at V and 1 base at J, with 13 bases between the two ends. The CDR3 sequence is CASSFTGRGAKNIQYF. In DNA form, the CDR3 reads TGTGCCAGCAGCTTCACGGGTCGAGGGGCCAAAAACATTCAGTACTTC.

This clonotype was counted only a few times. The chain links TRBV5-1 to TRBJ1-1; D uncertain. Between the trimmed V and J ends, which lost 1 base and 1 base, there was a span of 8 bases. Germline CDR1 SGHRS, CDR2 YFSETQ. The CDR3 spans 14 residues. The chain's CDR3 is CASSLSPPNTEAFF. The DNA of the CDR3 is TGCGCCAGCAGCTTGTCACCCCCGAACACTGAAGCTTTCTTT.

V gene TRBV18 combines with J gene TRBJ2-3, with D maybe TRBD2 (6 bases). The ends were cut back, 2 bases at V and 2 bases at J, with 11 bases in the middle. This CDR3 spans 15 amino acids. Looked up from germline, CDR1 is KGHSH and CDR2 is LQKENI. The CDR3 DNA follows: TGTGCCAGCTCACCAAGGCGGGACCTCACAGATACGCAGTATTTT. Translated, it gives CASSPRRDLTDTQYF. Using reference TRBV18 and TRBJ2-3 for the parts outside the CDR3, the full variable domain is NAGVMQNPRHLVRRRGQEARLRCSPMKGHSHVYWYRQLPEEGLKFMVYLQKENIIDESGMPKERFSAEFPKEGPSILRIQQVVRGDSAAYFCASSPRRDLTDTQYFGPGTRLTVL.

V is TRBV5-1 and J is TRBJ2-5; the D gene is possibly TRBD1 (6 bases). Germline CDR1 and CDR2: SGHRS and YFSETQ. CDR3 length: 14 amino acids. With 4 bases removed from V and 1 base from J, the gap between germline ends came to 11 bases. CDR3 coding DNA: TGCGCCAGCAGCACTGGACAGAGCCAAGAGACCCAGTACTTC. It codes for CASSTGQSQETQYF. Full variable domain (remainder filled in from reference TRBV5-1 and TRBJ2-5): KAGVTQTPRYLIKTRGQQVTLSCSPISGHRSVSWYQQTPGQGLQFLFEYFSETQRNKGNFPGRFSGRQFSNSRSEMNVSTLELGDSALYLCASSTGQSQETQYFGPGTRLLVL.

This clonotype was observed at least ten times. The rearrangement uses TRBV12-3 or TRBV12-4 and TRBJ1-2; 7 nucleotides align to TRBD1. The V gene end was trimmed by 3 bases and the J gene end by 2 bases; junction bases not matched to a gene: 3. CDR3 size: 14 residues. The CDR3 protein is CASSLMDRNYGYTF. The CDR3 bases are TGTGCCAGCAGTTTGATGGACAGGAACTATGGCTACACCTTC.

The table lists this clonotype with a few counts. This chain joins TRBV12-3 or TRBV12-4 and TRBJ2-7; TRBD2 aligns across 7 bases. The CDR3 is 16 amino acids. Trimming took 3 bases from V and 2 from J; bases not matched to a gene: 10. The CDR3 DNA is TGTGCCAGCAGTTTGGAGGAGCGGGGCCTTGCCTACGAGCAGTACTTC. As protein: CASSLEERGLAYEQYF.

This clonotype was counted only a few times. The chain couples TRBV30 to TRBJ2-1; the D is unclear. Trimming pared 5 bases from V and 5 bases from J, leaving 7 bases between. In germline, CDR1 is GTSNPN, CDR2 SVGIG (reference sequence). This CDR3 has 11 residues. CDR3 in amino acids: CAWGTNNEQFF. The CDR3 nucleotides are TGTGCCTGGGGTACGAACAATGAGCAGTTCTTC.

This clonotype has a handful of counts. The CDR3 DNA reads TGTGCCAGCAGCTCTAACAGGGGGCTGGAGTCACCCCTCCACTTT. Translation gives CASSSNRGLESPLHF. The J gene is TRBJ1-6, the V gene TRBV7-2, with 9 bases identical to TRBD1. This CDR3 is 15 amino acids long. CDR1 and CDR2 from the germline V gene are SGHTA and FQGNSA. J was trimmed by 10 bases and V by 4 bases; bases with no gene match: 8. Using reference TRBV7-2 and TRBJ1-6 for the parts outside the CDR3, the full variable domain is GAGVSQSPSNKVTEKGKDVELRCDPISGHTALYWYRQSLGQGLEFLIYFQGNSAPDKSGLPSDRFSAERTGGSVSTLTIQRTQQEDSAVYLCASSSNRGLESPLHFGNGTRLTVT.

This clonotype occurred a few times. This chain links TRBV2 with TRBJ1-4; 7 bases map to TRBD1. From germline, CDR1 is SNHLY and CDR2 FYNNEI. The V and J ends lost 7 bases and 5 bases, in that order; junction bases with no gene match: 7. CDR3 length equals 14 residues. Here the CDR3 DNA reads TGTGCCAGCAACCTACAGGGGCGGAATGAAAAACTGTTTTTT. Protein: CASNLQGRNEKLFF.

Only one count was recorded for this clonotype. It may be a read error: a sequence one base away is much more abundant. The chain joins TRBV10-3 to TRBJ2-7; D gene unclear. The CDR3 length is 15 residues. The ends were cut back, 3 bases at V and 7 bases at J, with 19 bases in the middle. The germline gives CDR1 ENHRY, CDR2 SYGVKD. CDR3 in amino acids: CAISDADPSYNEQYF. Written as DNA, the CDR3 is TGTGCCATCAGTGACGCGGACCCCTCCTACAATGAGCAGTACTTC.

This clonotype was seen a handful of times. This chain uses TRBV3-1 with TRBJ2-1; 7 bases fit TRBD2. Germline V gene lookup returns CDR1 LGHDT and CDR2 YNNKEL (reference sequence). V lost 3 bases to trimming and J lost 5 bases; unmatched junction nucleotides: 1. The CDR3 sequence is 13 residues long. The CDR3 here is CASSQTSHNEQFF. In nucleotides, the CDR3 is TGTGCCAGCAGCCAGACTAGCCACAATGAGCAGTTCTTC.

Remarks on this clonotype: At one end, the junction sequence differs from germline, possibly due to a read error. The V and J genes are TRBV29-1 and TRBJ2-7, with D perhaps TRBD1 (6 bases). This CDR3 spans 11 amino acids. Germline V lookup: CDR1 SQVTM, CDR2 ANQGSEA. CDR3 sequence: CSVRGSYGQYF. The DNA for the CDR3 is TGCAGCGTCAGGGGATCCTACGGGCAGTACTTC.

This clonotype was seen a handful of times. The V gene is TRBV14, the J gene TRBJ2-4, with D perhaps being TRBD1 or TRBD2 (5 bases each). The CDR3 is made up of 14 amino acids. Germline CDR1 is SGHDN and CDR2 is FVKESK. Trimming shortened V by 4 bases and J by 3 bases, and 10 bases separated the two germline ends. The CDR3 DNA is TGTGCCAGCAGCCCCCGGGACGGCAAAAACATTCAGTACTTC. Translating it yields CASSPRDGKNIQYF.

Remarks on this clonotype: A much larger clone lies one base from this, so it may be a read error. V gene TRBV6-4 combines with J gene TRBJ2-1; 7 nucleotides line up with TRBD2. Germline V gene lookup returns CDR1 MRHNA and CDR2 SNTAGT. The CDR3 has 18 residues. For the CDR3, the DNA is TGTGCCAGCAGTGACTCGCACAAGCGGGGAGTGGGGTACAATAAGCAGTTCTTC. It is translated as CASSDSHKRGVGYNKQFF.

This clonotype showed up just a few times. The chain carries TRBV20-1 and TRBJ1-2; D may be TRBD1 (6 bases). Germline CDR1 and CDR2: DFQATT and SNEGSKA (reference sequence). The length of the CDR3 is 15 residues. Trimming shortened V by 4 bases and J by 6 bases, and 21 bases separated the two germline ends. The chain's CDR3 is CSATDTGTLYHGYTF. CDR3 nucleotide sequence: TGCAGTGCTACCGACACCGGGACACTCTATCATGGCTACACCTTC.

This clonotype turned up a few times. The V call is TRBV11-2, the J call TRBJ1-2; 10 bases match TRBD1. The CDR3 runs to 15 residues. CDR1 and CDR2 (germline): SGHAT, FQNNGV. The ends lost 7 bases at V and 5 bases at J; junction bases unmatched: 10. The CDR3 spells CASIPIRDRGYGYTF. The CDR3 DNA follows: TGTGCCAGCATTCCTATCCGGGACAGGGGATATGGCTACACCTTC.

The chain joins TRBV2 to TRBJ2-1, with 7 bases lining up with TRBD2. This CDR3 has 15 amino acids. CDR1 and CDR2 (germline): SNHLY, FYNNEI. V was clipped by 5 bases and J by 6 bases; unmatched bases: 10. The CDR3 DNA reads as TGTGCCAGCAGTCGAACTAGCGATAAGGGCAATGAGCAGTTCTTC. Protein: CASSRTSDKGNEQFF.

This chain uses TRBV7-2 with TRBJ2-3, with no clear D. Trimming took 6 bases from V and 3 from J, leaving 19 bases between them. The CDR3 totals 16 residues. Germline lookup yields CDR1 SGHTA and CDR2 FQGNSA. Written as DNA, the CDR3 is TGTGCCAGCAGACTAAACGGCCAGCTAGGGACAGATACGCAGTATTTT. Its protein product is CASRLNGQLGTDTQYF.

Of note for this clonotype: This may be a read error, as it is one base from a much larger clone. This sequence joins TRBV29-1 and TRBJ2-5, with D possibly being TRBD1 (6 bases). The length of the CDR3 is 11 residues. In germline, CDR1 is SQVTM, CDR2 ANQGSEA. The CDR3 region has the DNA TGCGGCGTTTCGAGGGGGGAGACCCAGTACTTC. It translates to CGVSRGETQYF.

This chain uses TRBV5-1 with TRBJ1-5; D unresolved. The CDR3 is made up of 15 amino acids. The germline CDR1 and CDR2 sequences are SGHRS and YFSETQ. The V and J ends lost 0 bases and 5 bases respectively, with 12 bases between them. The CDR3 nucleotides read TGCGCCAGCAGCTTGGTGGGAGGAGTAGATCAGCCCCAGCATTTT. Its protein product is CASSLVGGVDQPQHF.